Below are 8 T cell receptor beta chains sequenced from a single sample in a study of cytotoxic CD8 clonotypes in ibrutinib-treated CLL (dated by TCRdb to the early 2020s). Library preparation used the immunoSEQ multiplex PCR assay. TCRdb re-hosts the immuneACCESS table, in-frame sequences only. Its copies lack some clones; in the studies checked, an unresolved V gene accounts for under half of them, and the cause for the rest is not known. Within this sample are tens of thousands of clones, with around 80% of them counted one time only. The ten largest clones capture less than 7.5% of the sample. The source material was PBMCs, sampled before ibrutinib treatment. These receptors came from a human donor with chronic lymphocytic leukemia.

CDR3 sequence reads: CASSLGQGRTTEAFF. The CDR3 nucleotides are TGTGCCAGCAGCTTAGGTCAGGGGAGAACCACTGAAGCTTTCTTT. The chain couples TRBV7-9 to TRBJ1-1, with a tentative D call TRBD1 (6 bases). Trimming removed 1 base from V and 4 bases from J, with 13 bases in between. Germline V CDR1 and CDR2: SEHNR, FQNEAQ (reference sequence). The CDR3 loop spans 15 amino acids. Using reference TRBV7-9 and TRBJ1-1 for the parts outside the CDR3, the full variable domain is DTGVSQNPRHKITKRGQNVTFRCDPISEHNRLYWYRQTLGQGPEFLTYFQNEAQLEKSRLLSDRFSAERPKGSFSTLEIQRTEQGDSAMYLCASSLGQGRTTEAFFGQGTRLTVV.

This clone has a handful of counts. The rearrangement joins TRBV27 to TRBJ1-2; D is unresolved. Germline V gene sequence: CDR1 MNHEY, CDR2 SMNVEV (reference sequence). V lost 5 bases, J lost 8 bases, and 12 bases lay in between. This CDR3 has 12 residues. CDR3 coding DNA: TGTGCCAGCAGTCAAGACACAATAGGCTACACCTTC. It is translated as CASSQDTIGYTF.

The chain uses TRBV5-1 and TRBJ2-7; maybe TRBD1 (6 bases). This CDR3 comprises 14 residues. V was cut by 0 bases and J by 9 bases, with 16 bases left in between. Germline V CDR1 and CDR2: SGHRS, YFSETQ. The CDR3 coding sequence is TGCGCCAGCAGCTTGGGGGACACTGGTTTTGGGCAGTACTTC. This sequence encodes CASSLGDTGFGQYF.

The chain links TRBV7-9 to TRBJ2-1; weak D call: TRBD1 (7 bases). Germline CDR1 reads SEHNR; CDR2 reads FQNEAQ (reference sequence). V dropped 0 bases and J dropped 1 base, with 10 bases sitting between them. The CDR3 sequence is 16 residues long. In nucleotides, the CDR3 is TGTGCCAGCAGCTTAGCCCCAGGGGGGTCCTACAATGAGCAGTTCTTC. Protein: CASSLAPGGSYNEQFF.

The chain employs TRBV5-1 and TRBJ1-3; no definite D call. CDR3 length: 16 residues. Germline-derived CDR1 and CDR2 are SGHRS and YFSETQ. V lost 5 bases, J lost 8 bases, and 23 bases lay in between. This CDR3 is CASRPDPGPPRDTIYF. The CDR3 nucleotides are TGCGCCAGCAGACCTGACCCAGGACCTCCCCGGGACACCATATATTTT.

This clone was seen a few times. V and J are TRBV7-9 and TRBJ1-5, with 10 bases lining up with TRBD1. Germline V lookup: CDR1 SEHNR, CDR2 FQNEAQ (reference sequence). V trimming: 6 bases; J trimming: 5 bases; junction bases outside the gene matches: 4. The CDR3 consists of 14 residues. The DNA for the CDR3 is TGTGCCAGCAGTACCGGGACAGGGGATCAGCCCCAGCATTTT. Translated, it gives CASSTGTGDQPQHF.

The rearrangement joins TRBV5-4 to TRBJ1-1; no clear D gene. The CDR3 has 12 amino acids. Germline values: CDR1 SGHNT, CDR2 YYREEE (reference sequence). The germline V and J ends were trimmed by 4 bases and 5 bases, with 9 bases remaining between them. This chain's CDR3 is CASSPIGTEAFF. As DNA, the CDR3 is TGTGCCAGCAGCCCAATTGGGACTGAAGCTTTCTTT.

This CDR3 reads CASSQDTSGSAGANVLTF. CDR3 nucleotide sequence: TGTGCCAGCAGCCAAGATACGTCGGGGAGCGCTGGGGCCAACGTCCTGACTTTC. The V call is TRBV4-2, the J call TRBJ2-6; possible D gene TRBD2, 5 bases. The CDR3 totals 18 residues. Trimming cost V 0 bases and J 2 bases, with 14 bases left between them. Germline loops: CDR1 LGHNA, CDR2 YNFKEQ.